This T cell receptor (beta chain) was recorded in a study of blood T cell repertoires in COVID-19. Background on the study: The study drew acute and convalescent COVID-19 samples from the United States, Italy and Spain. In each case, the material was cDNA or gDNA derived from T cells, B-cell-depleted T cells, or PBMCs.

Authors' analysis steps: Amplification of reference gene primers was used by the study to estimate nucleated cell counts. TCRdb keeps only in-frame clones here, not all; method: immunoSEQ multiplex PCR. V, J and clone size are taken as reported in that table, and D and trimming were inferred from the DNA itself. The table shows over 70,000 clones, with roughly 82% occurring only once. Trimming cost V 8 bases and J 7 bases, with 5 bases left between them. Germline lookup yields CDR1 MDHEN and CDR2 SYDVKM. The CDR3 length is 9 residues. This rearrangement joins TRBV28 to TRBJ2-5; D not resolved. Input material: peripheral blood. The receptor comes from a man aged 60 to 75 with acute or convalescent COVID-19. For the CDR3, the DNA is TGTGCCAGCCTGGCGACCCAGTACTTC. Its protein product is CASLATQYF.